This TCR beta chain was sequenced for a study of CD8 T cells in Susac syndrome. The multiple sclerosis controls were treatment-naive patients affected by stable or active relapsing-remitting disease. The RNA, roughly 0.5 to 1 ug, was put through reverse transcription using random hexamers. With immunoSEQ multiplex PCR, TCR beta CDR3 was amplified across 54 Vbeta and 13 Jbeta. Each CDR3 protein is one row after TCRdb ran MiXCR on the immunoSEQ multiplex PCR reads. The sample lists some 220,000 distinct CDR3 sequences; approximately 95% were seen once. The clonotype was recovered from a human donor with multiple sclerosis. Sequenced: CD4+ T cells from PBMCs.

The CDR3 here is CASSQSPPFGYEQFF. Here the CDR3 DNA reads TGCGCCAGCAGTCAATCGCCCCCTTTTGGGTATGAGCAGTTCTTC. V is TRBV23-1 and J is TRBJ2-1; D is unresolved. TRBV23-1 is an ORF, and what it does is uncertain. The CDR3 covers 15 residues. Trimming removed 0 bases from V and 8 bases from J, with 14 bases in between.